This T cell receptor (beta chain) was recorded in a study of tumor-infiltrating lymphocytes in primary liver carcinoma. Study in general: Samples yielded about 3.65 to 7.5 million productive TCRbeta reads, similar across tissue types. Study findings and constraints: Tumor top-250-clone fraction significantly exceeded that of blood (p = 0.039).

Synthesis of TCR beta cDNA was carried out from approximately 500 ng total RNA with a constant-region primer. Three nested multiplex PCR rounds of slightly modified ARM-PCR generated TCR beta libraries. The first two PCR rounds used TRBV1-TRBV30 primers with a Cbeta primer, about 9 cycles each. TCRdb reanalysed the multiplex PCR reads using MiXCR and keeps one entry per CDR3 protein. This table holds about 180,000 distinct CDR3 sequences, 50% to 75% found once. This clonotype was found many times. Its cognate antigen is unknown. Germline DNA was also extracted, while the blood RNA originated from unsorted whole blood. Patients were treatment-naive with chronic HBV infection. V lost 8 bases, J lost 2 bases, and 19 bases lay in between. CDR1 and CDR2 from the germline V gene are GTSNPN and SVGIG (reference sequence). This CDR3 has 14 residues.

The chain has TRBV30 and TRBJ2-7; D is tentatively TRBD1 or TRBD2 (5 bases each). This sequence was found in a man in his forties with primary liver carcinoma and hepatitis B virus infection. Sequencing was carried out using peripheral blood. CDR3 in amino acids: CAGGRGRSPYEQYF. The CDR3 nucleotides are TGTGCCGGGGGACGGGGACGGTCGCCCTACGAGCAGTACTTC.